What follows are 26 T cell receptor beta chains derived from one specimen sequenced in a study of T cell responses to AZD1222 COVID-19 vaccine. Clones were sequenced by immunoSEQ multiplex PCR, and TCRdb holds only the in-frame ones, with some missing. The sample lists fewer than 180,000 clones; 94% were seen once. The sequencing here drew on peripheral blood, taken on day 0 of AZD1222 vaccination. These receptors originate from an adult in good health.

The rearrangement joins TRBV4-1 to TRBJ1-5; D is perhaps TRBD1 (5 bases). Trimming took off 1 base at V and 5 bases at J, with 15 bases between the two ends. The CDR3 length is 16 residues. The V gene's germline CDR1 is MGHRA and CDR2 YSYEKL. The CDR3 loop reads CASSQVGLGRDQPQHF. In nucleotides, the CDR3 is TGCGCCAGCAGCCAAGTAGGACTGGGGCGCGATCAGCCCCAGCATTTT.

The chain uses TRBV6-5 and TRBJ1-4, with 8 bases lining up with TRBD1. CDR3 size: 15 residues. CDR1 and CDR2 (germline): MNHEY, SVGAGI. Germline trimming cut 7 bases from V and 8 bases from J; bases unmatched to any gene: 12. The CDR3 reads CASKTNRGLVEKLFF. DNA of the CDR3: TGTGCCAGCAAGACGAACAGGGGGTTAGTCGAAAAACTGTTTTTT.

V usage is TRBV10-2 and J usage is TRBJ1-6; D is undetermined. V was cut by 8 bases and J by 10 bases, with 15 bases left in between. The CDR3 sequence is 13 residues long. The germline V gene has CDR1 WSHSY and CDR2 SAAADI. As DNA, the CDR3 is TGCGCCAGCGGTCTCCCGGGAAGCTCACCCCTCCACTTT. It is translated as CASGLPGSSPLHF.

This clone was seen a single time. This rearrangement joins TRBV19 to TRBJ2-2, with a weak D call TRBD1 (6 bases). This CDR3 comprises 15 residues. Trimming pared 7 bases from V and 5 bases from J, leaving 17 bases between. The germline CDR1 and CDR2 sequences are LNHDA and SQIVND (reference sequence). CDR3 in DNA: TGTGCCAGTAAAGTGGGGGAGAGGGGGACCGGGGAGCTGTTTTTT. Its translation is CASKVGERGTGELFF.

This clone was recorded only once. The rearrangement joins TRBV28 to TRBJ2-1; TRBD2 agrees at 10 bases. The CDR3 runs to 16 residues. Germline V lookup: CDR1 MDHEN, CDR2 SYDVKM. Trimming removed 4 bases from V and 3 bases from J; junction bases left unmatched: 6. The CDR3 region is CASSYRLAGGYNEQFF. CDR3 nucleotides: TGTGCCAGCAGTTACAGGTTAGCGGGGGGCTACAATGAGCAGTTCTTC. Based on the CDR3 plus reference TRBV28 and TRBJ2-1, the full variable domain is DVKVTQSSRYLVKRTGEKVFLECVQDMDHENMFWYRQDPGLGLRLIYFSYDVKMKEKGDIPEGYSVSREKKERFSLILESASTNQTSMYLCASSYRLAGGYNEQFFGPGTRLTVL.

The chain recombines TRBV6-5 with TRBJ2-7; tentative D call: TRBD1 (6 bases). V dropped 4 bases and J dropped 6 bases, with 13 bases sitting between them. Germline values: CDR1 MNHEY, CDR2 SVGAGI. The CDR3 runs 13 residues. The CDR3 is CASSFMTGSEQYV. The CDR3 nucleotides read TGTGCCAGCAGTTTCATGACAGGTTCCGAGCAGTACGTC.

The chain joins TRBV18 to TRBJ1-4; no firm D call. The CDR3 contains 15 residues. The V end was cut by 3 bases, the J end by 7 bases, with 15 bases between. CDR1 is KGHSH, CDR2 LQKENI, per germline. The CDR3 DNA follows: TGTGCCAGCTCACCCAGAACAGTATTAGGTGAAAAACTGTTTTTT. Translation: CASSPRTVLGEKLFF. Using reference TRBV18 and TRBJ1-4 for the parts outside the CDR3, the full variable domain is NAGVMQNPRHLVRRRGQEARLRCSPMKGHSHVYWYRQLPEEGLKFMVYLQKENIIDESGMPKERFSAEFPKEGPSILRIQQVVRGDSAAYFCASSPRTVLGEKLFFGSGTQLSVL.

As regards this clone: This sample includes further DNA sequences coding for the same CDR3. J is TRBJ2-2 and V is TRBV7-3; 7 bases map to TRBD1. The CDR3 length is 13 residues. The V gene end was trimmed by 5 bases and the J gene end by 5 bases; junction bases not matched to a gene: 2. Germline values: CDR1 SGHTA, CDR2 FQGTGA. CDR3 residues: CASSRQGTGELFF. The CDR3 DNA reads as TGTGCCAGCAGCAGACAGGGAACCGGGGAGCTGTTTTTT.

The chain uses TRBV28 and TRBJ1-2, with D perhaps matching TRBD1 (5 bases). Germline V gene lookup returns CDR1 MDHEN and CDR2 SYDVKM. Trimming removed 10 bases from V and 8 bases from J, with 14 bases in between. The length of the CDR3 is 11 residues. DNA of the CDR3: TGTGCCACCGACGAGACAGACGGCTACACCTTC. This encodes CATDETDGYTF.

This rearrangement joins TRBV9 to TRBJ2-5; D might be TRBD2 (6 bases). Trimming pared 3 bases from V and 5 bases from J, leaving 14 bases between. Germline CDR1 SGDLS, CDR2 YYNGEE. The CDR3 is made up of 14 amino acids. The CDR3 coding sequence is TGTGCCAGCAGCGCGTGGGGGGTTGGGGAGACCCAGTACTTC. The encoded protein is CASSAWGVGETQYF.

The rearrangement links TRBV3-1 (or the pseudogene TRBV3-2) to TRBJ2-1; 9 nucleotides line up with TRBD1. Germline lookup yields CDR1 LGHDT and CDR2 YNNKEL (reference sequence). The ends lost 4 bases at V and 7 bases at J; junction bases unmatched: 8. This CDR3 spans 15 amino acids. The CDR3 reads CASSRFGQGRNEQFF. As DNA, the CDR3 is TGTGCCAGCAGCCGATTCGGACAGGGGCGGAATGAGCAGTTCTTC.

This chain links TRBV5-1 with TRBJ1-4; no clear D gene. The CDR3 covers 13 residues. Per germline, CDR1 SGHRS and CDR2 YFSETQ. V shed 7 bases and J shed 4 bases, with 11 bases lying between them. The CDR3 reads CASRWAVNEKLFF. The CDR3 bases are TGCGCCAGCCGTTGGGCGGTTAATGAAAAACTGTTTTTT.

The rearrangement links TRBV19 to TRBJ1-2, with a tentative D call TRBD1 (6 bases). This CDR3 region has 15 residues. Germline CDR1 reads LNHDA; CDR2 reads SQIVND (reference sequence). V was trimmed by 5 bases and J by 4 bases, leaving 17 bases between them. CDR3 in amino acids: CASSSTGRKGYGYTF. CDR3 DNA sequence: TGTGCCAGTAGTTCAACAGGGAGGAAAGGCTATGGCTACACCTTC.

This chain links TRBV5-1 with TRBJ1-4, with D tentatively TRBD1 (6 bases). V lost 2 bases and J 4 bases, leaving 18 bases between the germline ends. The germline gives CDR1 SGHRS, CDR2 YFSETQ. CDR3 length equals 17 residues. CDR3 bases: TGCGCCAGCAGCTTAACAGGGTCGGCCCTCCTTAATGAAAAACTGTTTTTT. It is translated as CASSLTGSALLNEKLFF.

This chain links TRBV7-9 with TRBJ2-5, with TRBD2 identical over 8 bases. Germline lookup yields CDR1 SEHNR and CDR2 FQNEAQ (reference sequence). CDR3 size: 13 residues. Losses at the gene ends were 8 bases for V and 5 bases for J; bases not matched to a gene: 7. For the CDR3, the DNA is TGTGCCAGCCGCGGGGGGACCGGGGAGACCCAGTACTTC. It yields the protein CASRGGTGETQYF.

This rearrangement joins TRBV2 to TRBJ1-2; 7 nucleotides align to TRBD1. The V gene's germline CDR1 is SNHLY and CDR2 FYNNEI. Germline trimming cut 8 bases from V and 0 bases from J; bases unmatched to any gene: 6. CDR3 length: 14 amino acids. CDR3 sequence reads: CASQGGHSNYGYTF. The CDR3 region has the DNA TGTGCCAGCCAGGGGGGGCACTCTAACTATGGCTACACCTTC.

The rearrangement joins TRBV7-9 to TRBJ1-2; TRBD1 might be the D (6 bases). The CDR3 totals 15 residues. The germline V gene encodes CDR1 SEHNR and CDR2 FQNEAQ (reference sequence). The V end was cut by 0 bases, the J end by 6 bases, with 14 bases between. The DNA for the CDR3 is TGTGCCAGCAGCTTAGCAGGACAGCATCGGGATGGCTACACCTTC. Translating gives CASSLAGQHRDGYTF.

J is TRBJ1-1 and V is TRBV23-1; maybe TRBD1 (6 bases). TRBV23-1 has ORF status, its function being uncertain. CDR3 length equals 14 residues. V lost 4 bases to trimming and J lost 2 bases, with 11 bases between them. CDR3 sequence reads: CASSPGALNTEAFF. The CDR3 region has the DNA TGCGCCAGCAGTCCAGGGGCCCTCAACACTGAAGCTTTCTTT.

This sequence joins TRBV15 and TRBJ1-1; D possibly corresponds to TRBD1 (5 bases). CDR3 length equals 15 residues. V lost 0 bases and J lost 1, with 9 bases in between. Germline CDR1 LNHNV, CDR2 YYDKDF (reference sequence). The CDR3 DNA reads as TGTGCCACCAGCAGAGATGGGGGGTGGAACACTGAAGCTTTCTTT. Residues: CATSRDGGWNTEAFF.

This rearrangement joins TRBV27 to TRBJ2-2; 11 nucleotides match TRBD2. This CDR3 has 15 residues. The V and J ends lost 6 bases and 5 bases, in that order; junction bases with no gene match: 5. The V gene's germline CDR1 is MNHEY and CDR2 SMNVEV (reference sequence). The CDR3 sequence: CASRLLAGVTGELFF. The CDR3 coding sequence is TGTGCCAGCAGGCTACTAGCGGGGGTTACCGGGGAGCTGTTTTTT.

The chain uses TRBV18 and TRBJ1-1, with D tentatively TRBD1 (5 bases). This CDR3 contains 14 residues. V lost 8 bases to trimming and J lost 1 base, with 14 bases between them. Per the germline V gene, CDR1 is KGHSH and CDR2 is LQKENI. The DNA for the CDR3 is TGTGCCAGCCTAGACAGAATTGGGAACACTGAAGCTTTCTTT. This gives the protein CASLDRIGNTEAFF.

The rearrangement links TRBV6-5 to TRBJ1-5, with D perhaps TRBD1 (6 bases). The germline V and J ends were trimmed by 8 bases and 6 bases, with 20 bases remaining between them. The germline gives CDR1 MNHEY, CDR2 SVGAGI. This CDR3 spans 15 amino acids. CDR3 DNA: TGTGCCAGCGGCCCCCGGGGGGGGGCGGGTCAGCCCCAGCATTTT. Translated, it gives CASGPRGGAGQPQHF.

This CDR3 is CASSPKGVRAHGYTF. CDR3 coding DNA: TGTGCCAGCAGCCCAAAGGGCGTCAGGGCTCATGGCTACACCTTC. This chain joins TRBV7-9 and TRBJ1-2; the D gene is possibly TRBD1 (5 bases). Trimming pared 5 bases from V and 6 bases from J, leaving 19 bases between. The CDR3 covers 15 residues. The germline V gene has CDR1 SEHNR and CDR2 FQNEAQ (reference sequence).

The chain uses TRBV4-1 and TRBJ1-3, with D hard to call. The V gene's germline CDR1 is MGHRA and CDR2 YSYEKL. The CDR3 runs 14 residues. V was cut by 2 bases and J by 0 bases, with 5 bases left in between. This CDR3 reads CASSQSDSGNTIYF. In DNA, the CDR3 is TGCGCCAGCAGCCAATCGGACTCTGGAAACACCATATATTTT.

This clone is a singleton in its sample. The chain has TRBV6-4 and TRBJ2-3, with TRBD2 as a possible D gene (7 bases). The CDR3 contains 15 residues. V was trimmed by 3 bases and J by 2 bases, leaving 12 bases between them. Per germline, CDR1 MRHNA and CDR2 SNTAGT. The CDR3, as DNA: TGTGCCAGCAGTGAAGGGGCGGGGGCCACAGATACGCAGTATTTT. As protein: CASSEGAGATDTQYF.

The CDR3 DNA reads TGTGCCAGCAGCAAGGGTTCCTATAATTCACCCCTCCACTTT. Protein product: CASSKGSYNSPLHF. The V and J genes are TRBV7-9 and TRBJ1-6; no firm D call. Germline V gene lookup returns CDR1 SEHNR and CDR2 FQNEAQ (reference sequence). Trimming pared 5 bases from V and 1 base from J, leaving 6 bases between. The CDR3 covers 14 residues.